Listed here are 8 T cell receptor beta chains from one sample, sequenced in a study of blood T cells in healthy people across ages. Primed by a sample-barcoded 5' primer and a J-beta primer mix, a second PCR proceeded for roughly 7 to 12 cycles. TCRdb reanalysed the 5' RACE reads using MiXCR and keeps one entry per CDR3 protein. This table holds about 1.4 million distinct CDR3 sequences, around 59% found once. The sample consisted of blood. The receptors here all came from a man younger than 35 in good health.

The CDR3 DNA is TGTGCCAGCAGTTTTAGGGCAGGGGGCCGTTTTGCCTACGAGCAGTACTTC. This translates into CASSFRAGGRFAYEQYF. The chain employs TRBV12-3 or TRBV12-4 and TRBJ2-7; 8 positions agree with TRBD1. The CDR3 is 17 amino acids. V shed 3 bases and J 2 bases; nucleotides not matched to a gene: 12.

The chain couples TRBV6-6 to TRBJ1-1; D perhaps matches TRBD1 (5 bases). Germline loops: CDR1 MNHNY, CDR2 SVGAGI (reference sequence). V was pared by 7 bases and J by 1 base, with 13 bases between. The CDR3 consists of 14 residues. CDR3 loop: CASTGGWRNTEAFF. CDR3 DNA: TGTGCCAGCACGGGGGGTTGGAGGAACACTGAAGCTTTCTTT.

The chain joins TRBV6-5 to TRBJ2-4; D gene unclear. The DNA end favors TRBJ2-7, so the J call may be wrong. Germline lookup yields CDR1 MNHEY and CDR2 SVGAGI. The CDR3 is 13 amino acids. In DNA, the CDR3 is TGTGCCAGCACAGACCGAAACTCCTACGAGCAGTACTTC. Residues: CASTDRNSYEQYF.

V gene TRBV6-5 combines with J gene TRBJ2-1; no definite D call. V shed 7 bases and J shed 10 bases, with 23 bases lying between them. This CDR3 is built from 15 residues. Germline CDR1 reads MNHEY; CDR2 reads SVGAGI. The CDR3 region is CASTPLAGPLGEQFF. DNA of the CDR3: TGTGCCAGCACCCCGCTGGCAGGTCCCCTGGGCGAGCAGTTCTTC.

The genes are TRBV4-3 and TRBJ2-1, with D maybe TRBD1 (6 bases). Germline CDR1 is LGHNA and CDR2 is YSLEER. With 1 base removed from V and 4 bases from J, the gap between germline ends came to 11 bases. CDR3 size: 15 residues. The CDR3 protein is CASSQGAGDYNEQFF. CDR3 coding DNA: TGCGCCAGCAGCCAAGGGGCAGGGGATTACAATGAGCAGTTCTTC.

Written as DNA, the CDR3 is TGTGCCAGCAGTTACTCGAAGGAGGCCGAACTGTTTTTT. It yields the protein CASSYSKEAELFF. V gene TRBV6-6 combines with J gene TRBJ1-4; D is unclear. This CDR3 has 13 amino acids. V lost 0 bases and J 12 bases, leaving 11 bases between the germline ends. The germline gives CDR1 MNHNY, CDR2 SVGAGI (reference sequence).

The table lists this clonotype with many counts. This rearrangement joins TRBV7-2 to TRBJ2-1, with D perhaps being TRBD1 or TRBD2 (6 bases each). Trimming took 2 bases from V and 4 from J, leaving 12 bases between them. CDR1 SGHTA and CDR2 FQGNSA come from the germline V gene. The CDR3 loop spans 15 amino acids. DNA for the CDR3: TGTGCCAGCAGCTTACGGCGGGGACAATACAATGAGCAGTTCTTC. It codes for CASSLRRGQYNEQFF.

J is TRBJ2-7 and V is TRBV27, with TRBD1 as a possible D gene (6 bases). The CDR3 is 14 amino acids. The germline V gene has CDR1 MNHEY and CDR2 SMNVEV (reference sequence). V was shortened by 5 bases and J by 5 bases, with 16 bases between the two germline ends. The CDR3 nucleotides are TGTGCCAGCAGTGACACAGGGAAGGTGCACGAGCAGTACTTC. This codes for CASSDTGKVHEQYF.